Sequencing of this TCR beta chain was carried out in a study of cytomegalovirus exposure and HLA in healthy donors. Trimming stripped 6 bases from V and 1 base from J, with 12 bases between. The CDR3 loop spans 14 amino acids. The germline CDR1 and CDR2 sequences are MNHNS and SASEGT. 60 Vbeta and 13 Jbeta primers were used in PCR. Profiling relied on immunoSEQ multiplex PCR, and the TCRdb table lists in-frame clones only, not all of them. Here the sample spans about 170,000 clones, roughly 84% being singletons. Study-wide findings and caveats: What TCR beta sequences reportedly achieved was accurate prediction of HLA-A and HLA-B alleles in most subjects.

This clone occurred once. Its antigen is not identified. The clonotype originates from a man younger than 30 in good health and CMV-seropositive. The sequencing sample was made of PBMCs. The V gene is TRBV6-1, the J gene TRBJ1-1; D uncertain. The CDR3 sequence: CASRVPYSNTEAFF. The CDR3, as DNA: TGTGCCAGCAGGGTACCCTATTCGAACACTGAAGCTTTCTTT.